This TCR beta chain was recorded in a study of blood T cell repertoires in COVID-19. On the study more broadly: Sources were T cells, B-cell-depleted T cells, or PBMCs; the material itself was cDNA or gDNA.

As handled by the study authors: Reference gene primer amplification gave nucleated cell count estimates. Assay: immunoSEQ multiplex PCR; the TCRdb copy retains only in-frame clones and omits some. The V and J calls and clone size are taken from that table; D and trimming were inferred from the DNA. The data contain around 300,000 clones, around 88% of them seen just once; the ten biggest clones take up around 13%. The CDR3 is 16 residues long. J gave up 1 base and V 2 bases, and 6 bases lay outside the gene matches. Germline loops: CDR1 KGHDR, CDR2 SFDVKD. This clonotype originated in an older woman with COVID-19, enrolled during active disease. The gene calls are TRBV24-1 and TRBJ1-1; 7 positions agree with TRBD1. Input material: peripheral blood. CDR3 coding DNA: TGTGCCACCAGTGATTCTCGACAGGGATCGAACACTGAAGCTTTCTTT. Translated: CATSDSRQGSNTEAFF.